These 19 T cell receptor beta chains came from one sample sequenced in a study of post-analysis software for immune sequencing data. Study observations and caveats: Comparison of patients with controls showed roughly five TRBV segments more frequent in patients, TRBV5-6, TRBV5-1 and TRBV20-1 among them.

For these receptors, no antigen is known. Unique molecular identifiers were present in the TCR beta cDNA libraries. TCRdb ran MiXCR on the PCR reads and lists one entry per CDR3 protein. The sample contains about 820,000 distinct CDR3 sequences, under 70% of which appear only once. The sequencing sample was made of blood. These receptors were collected from a girl aged 5 to 17 with multiple sclerosis.

This clonotype was detected a few times. The chain joins TRBV29-1 to TRBJ2-5; D not certain. V lost 2 bases and J lost 5, with 9 bases in between. The CDR3 spans 12 residues. CDR1 and CDR2 (germline): SQVTM, ANQGSEA. In nucleotides, the CDR3 is TGCAGCGTTGAAAACCAAGCGGAGACCCAGTACTTC. Protein product: CSVENQAETQYF. Together with reference TRBV29-1 and TRBJ2-5, the CDR3 gives the full variable domain: SAVISQKPSRDICQRGTSLTIQCQVDSQVTMMFWYRQQPGQSLTLIATANQGSEATYESGFVIDKFPISRPNLTFSTLTVSNMSPEDSSIYLCSVENQAETQYFGPGTRLLVL.

The CDR3 here is CSVSGRGRDYGYTF. CDR3 bases: TGCAGCGTCTCGGGGAGGGGGCGCGACTATGGCTACACCTTC. The genes are TRBV29-1 and TRBJ1-2; 7 nucleotides agree with TRBD1. The CDR3 spans 14 residues. Germline V lookup: CDR1 SQVTM, CDR2 ANQGSEA. Trimming removed 6 bases from V and 3 bases from J; junction bases left unmatched: 10.

This chain links TRBV7-8 with TRBJ1-5; 7 bases fit TRBD1. The CDR3 sequence is 16 residues long. From germline, CDR1 is SGHVS and CDR2 FQNEAQ. The trim removed 1 base at V and 4 bases at J, leaving 7 bases unmatched. CDR3 bases: TGTGCCAGCAGCTTAGAGGGGGGACAGACGAATCAGCCCCAGCATTTT. Amino acid sequence: CASSLEGGQTNQPQHF. Full variable domain (rest looked up from reference TRBV7-8 and TRBJ1-5): GAGVSQSPRYKVAKRGQDVALRCDPISGHVSLFWYQQALGQGPEFLTYFQNEAQLDKSGLPSDRFFAERPEGSVSTLKIQRTQQEDSAVYLCASSLEGGQTNQPQHFGDGTRLSIL.

This clonotype was observed once. This chain links TRBV12-5 with TRBJ2-3; D might be TRBD2 (6 bases). Trimming removed 1 base at V and 4 bases at J, with 12 bases between. The CDR3 runs to 15 residues. The germline V gene has CDR1 LGHNT and CDR2 FRNRAP. The CDR3 bases are TGTGCTAGTGGTTTGGGGCTAGCGCCATCAGATACGCAGTATTTT. It specifies CASGLGLAPSDTQYF. The full variable domain, with the rest looked up from reference TRBV12-5 and TRBJ2-3, is DARVTQTPRHKVTEMGQEVTMRCQPILGHNTVFWYRQTMMQGLELLAYFRNRAPLDDSGMPKDRFSAEMPDATLATLKIQPSEPRDSAVYFCASGLGLAPSDTQYFGPGTRLTVL.

This rearrangement joins TRBV15 to TRBJ2-2; D may correspond to TRBD1 or TRBD2 (6 bases each). V lost 0 bases, J lost 3 bases, and 11 bases lay in between. This CDR3 region has 16 residues. Germline V lookup: CDR1 LNHNV, CDR2 YYDKDF (reference sequence). CDR3 residues: CATSRDRGGHTGELFF. DNA for the CDR3: TGTGCCACCAGCAGAGATCGAGGGGGGCACACCGGGGAGCTGTTTTTT. The full variable domain, rest sourced from reference TRBV15 and TRBJ2-2, is DAMVIQNPRYQVTQFGKPVTLSCSQTLNHNVMYWYQQKSSQAPKLLFHYYDKDFNNEADTPDNFQSRRPNTSFCFLDIRSPGLGDTAMYLCATSRDRGGHTGELFFGEGSRLTVL.

This clonotype was recorded a few times. The rearrangement uses TRBV13 and TRBJ2-7; 7 positions agree with TRBD1. V was pared by 5 bases and J by 1 base, with 5 bases of the junction left unmatched. This CDR3 has 14 amino acids. CDR1 PRHDT and CDR2 FYEKMQ come from the germline V gene (reference sequence). CDR3 nucleotide sequence: TGTGCCAGCAGCGAACAGGGGATTTCCTACGAGCAGTACTTC. It is translated as CASSEQGISYEQYF.

The chain employs TRBV20-1 and TRBJ2-7; 10 bases match TRBD2. The DNA end favors TRBJ2-5, so the J call may be wrong. This CDR3 has 15 amino acids. Per germline, CDR1 DFQATT and CDR2 SNEGSKA (reference sequence). The CDR3: CSARSWSGGAQTQYF. Here the CDR3 DNA reads TGCAGTGCTAGATCCTGGAGCGGGGGGGCGCAGACCCAGTACTTC.

This clonotype has a single count. V is TRBV20-1 and J is TRBJ2-1; 10 bases fit TRBD2. The end of the DNA aligns better with TRBJ2-7, so the J call may be wrong. The CDR3 is 14 residues long. From germline, CDR1 is DFQATT and CDR2 SNEGSKA (reference sequence). The CDR3 region is CSARSGGAFNEQYF. The CDR3 nucleotides read TGCAGTGCTCGAAGCGGGGGGGCCTTTAATGAGCAGTACTTC.

The V call is TRBV20-1, the J call TRBJ2-4; D not resolved. The germline gives CDR1 DFQATT, CDR2 SNEGSKA (reference sequence). The V end lost 0 bases, the J end lost 13 bases, and 19 bases lay between the germline ends. The CDR3 sequence is 14 residues long. The chain's CDR3 is CSARDFLQQEPQYF. CDR3 coding DNA: TGCAGTGCTAGAGATTTCCTGCAACAAGAGCCCCAGTACTTC.

The chain carries TRBV29-1 and TRBJ2-5, with D possibly being TRBD2 (6 bases). V lost 7 bases, J lost 5 bases, and 17 bases lay in between. This CDR3 contains 13 residues. Germline V gives CDR1 SQVTM, CDR2 ANQGSEA. CDR3 amino acids: CSAPRDSQETQYF. CDR3 DNA: TGCAGCGCTCCCCGGGACTCCCAGGAGACCCAGTACTTC. Looking up the rest from reference TRBV29-1 and TRBJ2-5 gives the full variable domain: SAVISQKPSRDICQRGTSLTIQCQVDSQVTMMFWYRQQPGQSLTLIATANQGSEATYESGFVIDKFPISRPNLTFSTLTVSNMSPEDSSIYLCSAPRDSQETQYFGPGTRLLVL.

The rearrangement uses TRBV5-1 and TRBJ2-6; possible D gene TRBD2, 6 bases. Germline CDR1 SGHRS, CDR2 YFSETQ. The ends were cut back, 0 bases at V and 4 bases at J, with 14 bases in the middle. The CDR3 is 17 amino acids. CDR3 residues: CASSLAGALSGANVLTF. CDR3 sequence (DNA): TGCGCCAGCAGCTTGGCGGGAGCCCTTTCGGGGGCCAACGTCCTGACTTTC.

The chain joins TRBV12-3 or TRBV12-4 to TRBJ1-2; 11 bases map to TRBD1. The CDR3 runs 15 residues. With 5 bases clipped from V and 5 bases from J, the junction kept 7 bases outside the gene matches. The CDR3: CASSRTGGPFYGYTF. The CDR3 nucleotides read TGTGCCAGCAGTCGGACAGGGGGCCCTTTTTATGGCTACACCTTC.

The V call is TRBV2, the J call TRBJ2-7; D remains unclear. CDR1 and CDR2 (germline): SNHLY, FYNNEI. Trimming left V 2 bases short and J 0 bases short, with 14 bases between. This CDR3 is 16 amino acids long. The CDR3 region has the DNA TGTGCCAGCAGTGAAAGATACAGTTACAGCTCCTACGAGCAGTACTTC. Its translation is CASSERYSYSSYEQYF. Combining the CDR3 with reference TRBV2 and TRBJ2-7 gives the whole variable domain EPEVTQTPSHQVTQMGQEVILRCVPISNHLYFYWYRQILGQKVEFLVSFYNNEISEKSEIFDDQFSVERPDGSNFTLKIRSTKLEDSAMYFCASSERYSYSSYEQYFGPGTRLTVT.

The genes are TRBV5-1 and TRBJ2-7; the D gene is possibly TRBD1 (5 bases). V lost 0 bases, J lost 3 bases, and 13 bases lay in between. There are 15 residues in the CDR3. Germline loops: CDR1 SGHRS, CDR2 YFSETQ. The CDR3 spells CASSLGPGQSYEQYF. Here the CDR3 DNA reads TGCGCCAGCAGCTTGGGCCCCGGACAAAGCTACGAGCAGTACTTC.

J is TRBJ1-2 and V is TRBV7-2; D possibly corresponds to TRBD1 (5 bases). V was shortened by 3 bases and J by 4 bases, with 12 bases between the two germline ends. CDR1 and CDR2 from the germline V gene are SGHTA and FQGNSA. The CDR3 length is 14 residues. The CDR3 coding sequence is TGTGCCAGCAGCTTGGGGCAGACTCCCTATGGCTACACCTTC. Translating it yields CASSLGQTPYGYTF. Combining the CDR3 with reference TRBV7-2 and TRBJ1-2 gives the whole variable domain GAGVSQSPSNKVTEKGKDVELRCDPISGHTALYWYRQSLGQGLEFLIYFQGNSAPDKSGLPSDRFSAERTGGSVSTLTIQRTQQEDSAVYLCASSLGQTPYGYTFGSGTRLTVV.

The chain employs TRBV6-1 and TRBJ2-5; 7 bases align to TRBD1. CDR3 size: 14 residues. Germline V gene data show CDR1 as MNHNS and CDR2 as SASEGT. Trimming removed 1 base from V and 4 bases from J; junction bases left unmatched: 3. This CDR3 reads CASSEGGGGETQYF. CDR3 nucleotides: TGTGCCAGCAGTGAAGGAGGGGGCGGAGAGACCCAGTACTTC.

The chain is built from TRBV7-6 and TRBJ1-2, with 9 bases identical to TRBD1. Trimming at V came to 4 bases and at J to 4 bases, leaving 4 bases not matched to a gene. Looked up from germline, CDR1 is SGHVS and CDR2 is FNYEAQ. This CDR3 is 14 amino acids long. The DNA of the CDR3 is TGTGCCAGCAGCTCTAGACAGGGGGGCTATGGCTACACCTTC. It codes for CASSSRQGGYGYTF.

The chain couples TRBV20-1 to TRBJ2-1, with a possible D match to TRBD2 (7 bases). The V end lost 6 bases, the J end lost 6 bases, and 15 bases lay between the germline ends. The CDR3 runs to 13 residues. Germline V gene data show CDR1 as DFQATT and CDR2 as SNEGSKA (reference sequence). The CDR3 sequence is CSAHRGASNEQFF. Here the CDR3 DNA reads TGCAGTGCCCACCGGGGGGCGTCCAATGAGCAGTTCTTC.

This chain uses TRBV7-2 with TRBJ2-1, with D maybe TRBD2 (6 bases). V was cut by 3 bases and J by 3 bases, with 12 bases left in between. Germline-derived CDR1 and CDR2 are SGHTA and FQGNSA. The CDR3 runs to 15 residues. DNA for the CDR3: TGTGCCAGCAGCTTTGGCGGGGCTTTCTACAATGAGCAGTTCTTC. It encodes CASSFGGAFYNEQFF.